This entry is about one T cell receptor (beta chain). Researchers ran the PCR with 60 Vbeta and 13 Jbeta primers. Profiling relied on immunoSEQ multiplex PCR, and the TCRdb table lists in-frame clones only, not all of them. The sample includes over 100,000 clones, approximately 90% of them seen just once. CDR3 size: 13 residues. CDR1 is SNHLY and CDR2 is FYNNEI in the germline V gene. V gave up 3 bases and J gave up 8 bases; unmatched junction bases: 4. The sample originates from a study of cytomegalovirus exposure and HLA in healthy donors. Sequencing used PBMCs. The receptor was derived from a woman younger than 45 in good health and CMV-seronegative. The chain employs TRBV2 and TRBJ1-1, with TRBD1 identical over 9 bases. CDR3 in amino acids: CASSEQTGGEAFF. The CDR3 bases are TGTGCCAGCAGTGAGCAGACAGGGGGAGAAGCTTTCTTT.